Shown below are 9 T cell receptor beta chains from a single sample sequenced in a study of T-cell memory formation after mild COVID-19. From the 5' RACE reads, TCRdb called clonotypes with MiXCR, one entry per CDR3 protein. The repertoire has a few hundred thousand distinct CDR3 sequences, about 20% of them found once; the top ten carry roughly 8.3%. Sequences were obtained from PBMCs or a T cell subset sorted from them (not recorded which). The receptors here all came from an adult woman who had mild COVID-19 (a few samples of this study predate the infection). Cell type and time point are not known.

This clonotype was found many times. The J gene is TRBJ2-3, the V gene TRBV7-2, with 7 nucleotides matching TRBD2. The CDR3 extends over 14 amino acids. With 6 bases clipped from V and 2 bases from J, the junction kept 5 bases outside the gene matches. Germline loops: CDR1 SGHTA, CDR2 FQGNSA. The CDR3 DNA sequence: TGTGCCAGCAGTCCTGGACTAGTCACAGATACGCAGTATTTT. This translates into CASSPGLVTDTQYF.

Concerning this clonotype itself: The junction differs from germline at one of its ends, possibly a read error. The chain links TRBV7-2 to TRBJ2-3, with no clear D. In germline, CDR1 is SGHTA, CDR2 FQGNSA. The CDR3 runs 12 residues. CDR3 loop: CASSTRGDTRDF. CDR3 in DNA: TGTGCCAGCAGCACCCGCGGTGATACGAGAGATTTT.

V gene TRBV29-1 combines with J gene TRBJ2-7; 10 nucleotides align to TRBD2. V lost 3 bases to trimming and J lost 4 bases; unmatched junction nucleotides: 9. In germline, CDR1 is SQVTM, CDR2 ANQGSEA. The CDR3 is 15 residues long. The chain's CDR3 is CSVELLAGVPYEQYF. The CDR3 DNA reads as TGCAGCGTTGAGCTCCTAGCGGGAGTACCATACGAGCAGTACTTC.

This clonotype has only a few counts. The chain employs TRBV5-1 and TRBJ2-2, with 8 bases matching TRBD2. The J segment lost 7 bases and the V segment lost 4 bases, leaving 9 bases of the junction unmatched. CDR1 SGHRS and CDR2 YFSETQ come from the germline V gene. The CDR3 contains 15 residues. The DNA of the CDR3 is TGCGCCAGCAGCACGGGGACTAGTGGAATCGGGGAGCTGTTTTTT. Its translation is CASSTGTSGIGELFF. Full variable domain (outside the CDR3, taken from reference TRBV5-1 and TRBJ2-2): KAGVTQTPRYLIKTRGQQVTLSCSPISGHRSVSWYQQTPGQGLQFLFEYFSETQRNKGNFPGRFSGRQFSNSRSEMNVSTLELGDSALYLCASSTGTSGIGELFFGEGSRLTVL.

The table lists this clonotype with a few counts. The J gene is TRBJ2-7, the V gene TRBV7-2; D unclear. Trimming left V 1 base short and J 6 bases short, with 7 bases between. Germline V gene lookup returns CDR1 SGHTA and CDR2 FQGNSA. The CDR3 is 12 residues long. The DNA for the CDR3 is TGTGCCAGCAGCTTAGGCCTGCTCGAGCAGTACTTC. Its protein product is CASSLGLLEQYF.

This clonotype was counted between two and nine times. This chain links TRBV6-1 with TRBJ2-1; TRBD2 matches at 11 bases. Germline CDR1 and CDR2: MNHNS and SASEGT. V lost 7 bases to trimming and J lost 3 bases; unmatched junction nucleotides: 8. The CDR3 runs to 16 residues. CDR3 bases: TGTGCCAGCACAATAGCGGGAGGGGGCTACTACAATGAGCAGTTCTTC. This gives the protein CASTIAGGGYYNEQFF.

This clonotype was seen a handful of times. V usage is TRBV24-1 and J usage is TRBJ2-3; the D gene is possibly TRBD2 (6 bases). The germline V gene encodes CDR1 KGHDR and CDR2 SFDVKD. V lost 6 bases to trimming and J lost 2 bases, with 11 bases between them. The CDR3 is made up of 14 amino acids. The CDR3 bases are TGTGCCACCAGTAACCGGGGGACCACAGATACGCAGTATTTT. The encoded protein is CATSNRGTTDTQYF.

This clonotype has only a few counts. The chain has TRBV11-2 and TRBJ2-3; TRBD1 is a possible D gene (5 bases). The ends were cut back, 2 bases at V and 3 bases at J, with 12 bases in the middle. This CDR3 comprises 15 residues. Germline CDR1 reads SGHAT; CDR2 reads FQNNGV. Written as DNA, the CDR3 is TGTGCCAGCAGCTTAAAGGGGTTGTTAACAGATACGCAGTATTTT. Protein product: CASSLKGLLTDTQYF.

This clonotype was seen ten or more times. The gene calls are TRBV5-1 and TRBJ2-3; D is ambiguous. V lost 4 bases and J 5 bases, leaving 11 bases between the germline ends. The CDR3 has 13 amino acids. Germline CDR1 is SGHRS and CDR2 is YFSETQ. The CDR3 is CASSHPGIDTQYF. CDR3 coding DNA: TGCGCCAGCAGCCACCCCGGCATAGATACGCAGTATTTT.